This TCR beta chain was captured by sequencing in a study of control samples from healthy donors and cancer patients. V lost 6 bases and J 7 bases, leaving 16 bases between the germline ends. Germline-derived CDR1 and CDR2 are LGHDT and YNNKEL (reference sequence). The CDR3 runs 13 residues. Assay: immunoSEQ multiplex PCR; the TCRdb copy retains only in-frame clones and omits some. The profile shows roughly 160,000 clones, just over 85% of them singletons. The sample consisted of blood. This TCR came from a woman in her 30s in good health. J is TRBJ2-7 and V is TRBV3-1 (or the pseudogene TRBV3-2); perhaps TRBD1 as D (5 bases). The chain's CDR3 is CASSWQGALEQYF. CDR3 in DNA: TGTGCCAGCAGTTGGCAGGGCGCTTTAGAGCAGTACTTC.